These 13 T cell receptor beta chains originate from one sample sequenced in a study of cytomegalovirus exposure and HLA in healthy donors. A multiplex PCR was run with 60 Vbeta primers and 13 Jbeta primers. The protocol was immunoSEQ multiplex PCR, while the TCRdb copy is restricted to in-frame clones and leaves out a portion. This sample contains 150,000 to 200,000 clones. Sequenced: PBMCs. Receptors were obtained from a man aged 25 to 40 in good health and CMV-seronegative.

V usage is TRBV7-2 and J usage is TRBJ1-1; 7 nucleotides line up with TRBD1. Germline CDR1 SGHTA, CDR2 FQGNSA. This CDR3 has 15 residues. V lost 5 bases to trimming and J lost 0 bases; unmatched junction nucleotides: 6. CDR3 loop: CASSRDRTMNTEAFF. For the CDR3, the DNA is TGTGCCAGCAGCCGGGACAGAACTATGAACACTGAAGCTTTCTTT. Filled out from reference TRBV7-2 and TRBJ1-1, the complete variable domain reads GAGVSQSPSNKVTEKGKDVELRCDPISGHTALYWYRQSLGQGLEFLIYFQGNSAPDKSGLPSDRFSAERTGGSVSTLTIQRTQQEDSAVYLCASSRDRTMNTEAFFGQGTRLTVV.

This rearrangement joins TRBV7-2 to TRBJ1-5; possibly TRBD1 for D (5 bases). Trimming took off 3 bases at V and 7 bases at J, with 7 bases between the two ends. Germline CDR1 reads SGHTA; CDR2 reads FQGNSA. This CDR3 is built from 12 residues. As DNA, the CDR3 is TGTGCCAGCAGCTTCAGGGAACAGCCCCAGCATTTT. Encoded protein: CASSFREQPQHF.

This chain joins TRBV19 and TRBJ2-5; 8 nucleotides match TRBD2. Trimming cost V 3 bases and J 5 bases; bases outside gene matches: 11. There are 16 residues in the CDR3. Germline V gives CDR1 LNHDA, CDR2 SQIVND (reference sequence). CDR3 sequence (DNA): TGTGCCAGTAGTATGGGAGTAGCGGGATCGTGGGAGACCCAGTACTTC. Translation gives CASSMGVAGSWETQYF.

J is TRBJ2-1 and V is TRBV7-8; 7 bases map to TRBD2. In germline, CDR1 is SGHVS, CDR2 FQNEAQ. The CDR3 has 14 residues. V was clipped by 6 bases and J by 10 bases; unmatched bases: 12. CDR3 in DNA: TGTGCCAGCAGAGCGGGACGGACGACGAAAGAGCAGTTCTTC. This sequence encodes CASRAGRTTKEQFF.

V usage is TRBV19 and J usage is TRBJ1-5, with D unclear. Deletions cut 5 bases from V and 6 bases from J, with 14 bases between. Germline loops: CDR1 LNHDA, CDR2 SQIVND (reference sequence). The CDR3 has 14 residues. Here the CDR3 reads CASSFGRDSQPQHF. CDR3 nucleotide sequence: TGTGCCAGTAGTTTTGGGAGGGATAGTCAGCCCCAGCATTTT. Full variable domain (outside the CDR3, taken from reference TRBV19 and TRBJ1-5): DGGITQSPKYLFRKEGQNVTLSCEQNLNHDAMYWYRQDPGQGLRLIYYSQIVNDFQKGDIAEGYSVSREKKESFPLTVTSAQKNPTAFYLCASSFGRDSQPQHFGDGTRLSIL.

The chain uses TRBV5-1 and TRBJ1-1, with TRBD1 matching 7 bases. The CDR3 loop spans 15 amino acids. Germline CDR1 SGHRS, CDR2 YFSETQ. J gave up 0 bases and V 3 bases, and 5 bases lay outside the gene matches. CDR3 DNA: TGCGCCAGCAGCTCCGGGACAGCAATGAACACTGAAGCTTTCTTT. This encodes CASSSGTAMNTEAFF.

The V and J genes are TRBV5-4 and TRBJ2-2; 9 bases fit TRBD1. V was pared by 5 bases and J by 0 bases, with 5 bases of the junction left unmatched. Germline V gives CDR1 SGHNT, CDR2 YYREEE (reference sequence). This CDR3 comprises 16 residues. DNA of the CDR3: TGTGCCAGCAGGGGACAGGGTATTTCGAACACCGGGGAGCTGTTTTTT. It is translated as CASRGQGISNTGELFF.

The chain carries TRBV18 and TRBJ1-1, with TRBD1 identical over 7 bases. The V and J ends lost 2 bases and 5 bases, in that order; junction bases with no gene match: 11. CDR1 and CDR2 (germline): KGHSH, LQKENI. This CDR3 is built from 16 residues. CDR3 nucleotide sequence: TGTGCCAGCTCACCAGACAGGGCGGTAACTGGAACTGAAGCTTTCTTT. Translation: CASSPDRAVTGTEAFF. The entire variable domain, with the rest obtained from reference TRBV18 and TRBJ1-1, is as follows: NAGVMQNPRHLVRRRGQEARLRCSPMKGHSHVYWYRQLPEEGLKFMVYLQKENIIDESGMPKERFSAEFPKEGPSILRIQQVVRGDSAAYFCASSPDRAVTGTEAFFGQGTRLTVV.

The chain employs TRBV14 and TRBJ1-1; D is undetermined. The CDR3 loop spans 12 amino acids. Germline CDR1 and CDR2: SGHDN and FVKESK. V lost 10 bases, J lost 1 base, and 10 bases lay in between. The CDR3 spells CATATPNTEAFF. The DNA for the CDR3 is TGTGCCACCGCAACACCGAACACTGAAGCTTTCTTT.

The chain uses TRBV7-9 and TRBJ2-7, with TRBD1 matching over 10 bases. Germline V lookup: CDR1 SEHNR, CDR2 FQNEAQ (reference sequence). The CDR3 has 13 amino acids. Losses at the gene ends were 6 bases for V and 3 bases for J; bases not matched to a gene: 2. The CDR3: CASRGQGRYEQYF. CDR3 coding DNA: TGTGCCAGCAGGGGACAGGGGCGCTACGAGCAGTACTTC.

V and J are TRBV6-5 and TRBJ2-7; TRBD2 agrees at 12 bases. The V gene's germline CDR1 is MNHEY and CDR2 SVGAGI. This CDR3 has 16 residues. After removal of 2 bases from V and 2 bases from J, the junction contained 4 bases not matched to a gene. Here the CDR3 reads CASSYLTSGRTYEQYF. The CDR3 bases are TGTGCCAGCAGTTACCTGACTAGCGGGAGAACCTACGAGCAGTACTTC.

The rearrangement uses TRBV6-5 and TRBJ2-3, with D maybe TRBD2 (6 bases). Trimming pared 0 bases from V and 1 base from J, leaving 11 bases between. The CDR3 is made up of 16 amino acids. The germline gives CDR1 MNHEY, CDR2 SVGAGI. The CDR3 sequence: CASSYSRDGGTDTQYF. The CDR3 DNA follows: TGTGCCAGCAGTTACTCGCGGGACGGCGGCACAGATACGCAGTATTTT.

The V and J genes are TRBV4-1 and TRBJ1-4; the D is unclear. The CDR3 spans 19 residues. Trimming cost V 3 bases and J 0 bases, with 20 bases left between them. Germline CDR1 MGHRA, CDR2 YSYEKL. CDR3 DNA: TGCGCCAGCAGCCACCGAGGGTCACTCGCCGATTCAACTAATGAAAAACTGTTTTTT. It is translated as CASSHRGSLADSTNEKLFF.